The present TCR beta chain was sequenced within a study of blood T cell repertoires in COVID-19. Study-wide context: Whether acute or convalescent, the COVID-19 samples came from the United States, Italy and Spain.

V gave up 3 bases and J gave up 3 bases, with 15 bases separating them. Germline CDR1 is LNHDA and CDR2 is SQIVND (reference sequence). The CDR3 totals 15 residues. Which cohort a participant joined came from the clinical history participants gave. Libraries were prepared by immunoSEQ multiplex PCR; TCRdb keeps only in-frame clonotypes and omits some of them. In the table there are about 310,000 clones, 90% of which are singletons. This receptor was obtained from a woman aged 18-29 years with acute COVID-19. Sequenced: PBMCs or T cells enriched from blood (not recorded which). V gene TRBV19 combines with J gene TRBJ2-7, with D tentatively TRBD1 (5 bases). In nucleotides, the CDR3 is TGTGCCAGTAGTATCGGCAGGGTCTCCAACTACGAGCAGTACTTC. Translated, it gives CASSIGRVSNYEQYF.